One and the same sample provided the 3 T cell receptor beta chains below, sequenced in a study of shared clonotypes between healthy human individuals. Sequencing used immunoSEQ multiplex PCR; TCRdb keeps in-frame clones, though not all of them. The table shows approximately 2.5 million clones, with under 95% occurring only once. The specimen was naive CD4+ T cells from PBMCs. Specified subset: CD45RA+ positively selected. These receptors originate from a man between 18 and 29 years old in good health. Some clones in this sample may be carry-over from other donors' samples.

J is TRBJ1-5 and V is TRBV7-3; TRBD1 matches 8 bases. The V and J ends lost 11 bases and 10 bases, in that order; junction bases with no gene match: 10. Germline loops: CDR1 SGHTA, CDR2 FQGTGA. The CDR3 loop spans 12 amino acids. The CDR3 DNA follows: TGTGCCCCGAGACAGGGGACACTACCCCAGCATTTT. Its protein product is CAPRQGTLPQHF.

Details on this clone: A much larger clonotype is one base distant, so this may be a read error. The V and J genes are TRBV7-2 and TRBJ2-2; D uncertain. CDR3 length: 11 amino acids. In germline, CDR1 is SGHTA, CDR2 FQGNSA. V was pared by 2 bases and J by 7 bases, with 2 bases between. CDR3 loop: CASSLIGELFF. The CDR3 nucleotides are TGTGCCAGCAGCTTAATCGGGGAGCTGTTTTTT. The full variable domain, completed using reference TRBV7-2 and TRBJ2-2, is GAGVSQSPSNKVTEKGKDVELRCDPISGHTALYWYRQSLGQGLEFLIYFQGNSAPDKSGLPSDRFSAERTGGSVSTLTIQRTQQEDSAVYLCASSLIGELFFGEGSRLTVL.

This sequence joins TRBV2 and TRBJ1-5; the D is unclear. This CDR3 is 14 amino acids long. Trimming took off 6 bases at V and 1 base at J, with 10 bases between the two ends. From germline, CDR1 is SNHLY and CDR2 FYNNEI. The CDR3 here is CASSQDWSNQPQHF. CDR3 bases: TGTGCCAGCAGCCAGGACTGGAGCAATCAGCCCCAGCATTTT.